A single count supports the clone carrying this T cell receptor beta chain. What it binds is not known. The sample contains more than one DNA sequence encoding this CDR3. The record originates from a study of beta chain features in type 1 diabetes. The length of the CDR3 is 19 residues. With 3 bases removed from V and 8 bases from J, the gap between germline ends came to 32 bases. Germline V gene data show CDR1 as LGHNA and CDR2 as YSLEER. What was sequenced were expressed TCRB transcripts, since all of the isolated RNA had been reverse transcribed. TCRdb's table, derived via immunoSEQ multiplex PCR, lists solely in-frame clones and lacks some. The sample shows some 44,000 clones, 66% of them seen only once. Study results and limitations: Moderately but significantly shorter TCRB CDR3s were found in Type 1 diabetes patients in all four CD4+ subsets.

The chain recombines TRBV4-3 with TRBJ2-7, with D hard to call. The sequence came from a woman aged 18-29 years with type 1 diabetes. The sample taken for sequencing was Tregs from blood. The DNA of the CDR3 is TGCGCCAGCAGCCAGGATGGTGGTTTCTGGTCCTCCACTATTCATCAGCAGTACTTC. This encodes CASSQDGGFWSSTIHQQYF.